The 19 T cell receptor beta chains below all came from one sample that was sequenced in a study of regulatory T cells in long-lasting Graves disease. Time point reported: newly diagnosed GD, antithyroid drugs for less than 3 months. RNA from PBMCs was the source of the TCR library. Arm-PCR with iRepertoire HTBI primers amplified the CDR3 regions for these TCR beta libraries. One entry per CDR3 protein, called by TCRdb with MiXCR from the multiplex PCR reads. The sample has some 560,000 distinct CDR3 sequences, around 15% seen once. A further study also used this sample, focusing on T cells in Graves' hyperthyroidism and ophthalmopathy.

The sample here was peripheral blood mononuclear cells (PBMCs), taken at new diagnosis, from a patient treated with antithyroid drugs. Source of these receptors: a woman aged 35 to 60 with Graves disease.

This chain uses TRBV11-3 with TRBJ2-1; D is perhaps TRBD2 (7 bases). The CDR3 runs to 18 residues. Deletions cut 3 bases from V and 6 bases from J, with 24 bases between. Germline assignment: CDR1 SGHNT and CDR2 YENEEA. CDR3 sequence: CASSFQGKGGRMGNEQFF. CDR3 DNA: TGTGCCAGCAGCTTCCAGGGGAAGGGGGGGCGTATGGGCAATGAGCAGTTCTTC.

With regard to this clonotype: A much larger clone differs from this one at a single base, so this may be a read error. The CDR3, as DNA: TGTGCCAGCAGTTACTTGCGGGGCAACACAGATAGGCAGTATTTT. Translation gives CASSYLRGNTDRQYF. The rearrangement joins TRBV6-6 to TRBJ2-3, with a tentative D call TRBD2 (6 bases). The CDR3 covers 15 residues. Germline CDR1 MNHNY, CDR2 SVGAGI (reference sequence).

This chain uses TRBV6-4 with TRBJ2-1; unclear D gene. The germline gives CDR1 MRHNA, CDR2 SNTAGT. The CDR3 has 13 residues. The ends were cut back, 6 bases at V and 4 bases at J, with 10 bases in the middle. This CDR3 is CASRNEPYNEQFF. The CDR3 nucleotides are TGTGCCAGCAGGAACGAACCATACAATGAGCAGTTCTTC.

In this sample, this clonotype turned up many times. The chain links TRBV5-6 to TRBJ2-7; maybe TRBD1 (6 bases). Germline lookup yields CDR1 SGHDT and CDR2 YYEEEE. CDR3 length equals 13 residues. Trimming stripped 4 bases from V and 5 bases from J, with 13 bases between. CDR3 amino acids: CASSVGGRNEQYF. The CDR3 DNA is TGTGCCAGCAGCGTAGGGGGAAGGAACGAGCAGTACTTC. The entire variable domain, with the rest obtained from reference TRBV5-6 and TRBJ2-7, is as follows: DAGVTQSPTHLIKTRGQQVTLRCSPKSGHDTVSWYQQALGQGPQFIFQYYEEEERQRGNFPDRFSGHQFPNYSSELNVNALLLGDSALYLCASSVGGRNEQYFGPGTRLTVT.

The V gene is TRBV27, the J gene TRBJ1-4, with TRBD1 matching over 9 bases. V shed 0 bases and J 8 bases; nucleotides not matched to a gene: 10. The germline V gene encodes CDR1 MNHEY and CDR2 SMNVEV (reference sequence). The CDR3 covers 17 residues. CDR3 nucleotide sequence: TGTGCCAGCAGTTTATCCCGCCCGGGACAGGGTAGCGAAAAACTGTTTTTT. This sequence encodes CASSLSRPGQGSEKLFF. The full variable domain, its missing parts supplied by reference TRBV27 and TRBJ1-4, is EAQVTQNPRYLITVTGKKLTVTCSQNMNHEYMSWYRQDPGLGLRQIYYSMNVEVTDKGDVPEGYKVSRKEKRNFPLILESPSPNQTSLYFCASSLSRPGQGSEKLFFGSGTQLSVL.

This clonotype was recorded at least ten times. The CDR3 region has the DNA TGTGCCAGCAGCCAAGACTCCTTTCAGCCCCAGCATTTT. Residues: CASSQDSFQPQHF. This chain connects TRBV3-1 to TRBJ1-5, with D uncertain. This CDR3 spans 13 amino acids. Germline loops: CDR1 LGHDT, CDR2 YNNKEL (reference sequence). Trimming removed 0 bases from V and 6 bases from J, with 6 bases in between.

This clonotype came up a few times. The chain uses TRBV24-1 and TRBJ2-3; 8 nucleotides line up with TRBD2. The germline V gene has CDR1 KGHDR and CDR2 SFDVKD. Trimming at V came to 3 bases and at J to 6 bases, leaving 7 bases not matched to a gene. The CDR3 length is 15 residues. The CDR3 bases are TGTGCCACCAGTGATCCGCGGGGGGCCGGGGATACGCAGTATTTT. Protein sequence: CATSDPRGAGDTQYF.

DNA of the CDR3: TGCGCCAGCAGCAATTACCAGGGCAATCAGCCCCAGCATTTT. Amino acids: CASSNYQGNQPQHF. The chain joins TRBV4-1 to TRBJ1-5; D call uncertain. CDR1 MGHRA and CDR2 YSYEKL come from the germline V gene. V dropped 5 bases and J dropped 2 bases, with 10 bases sitting between them. The length of the CDR3 is 14 residues.

This clonotype was observed a handful of times. The chain joins TRBV18 to TRBJ1-5, with D possibly TRBD1 on 5 matching bases. The CDR3 has 15 amino acids. Per the germline V gene, CDR1 is KGHSH and CDR2 is LQKENI. V was shortened by 0 bases and J by 6 bases, with 12 bases between the two germline ends. The chain's CDR3 is CASSPPGEGGQPQHF. The CDR3 DNA is TGTGCCAGCTCACCACCGGGGGAGGGAGGTCAGCCCCAGCATTTT.

The chain is built from TRBV20-1 and TRBJ1-5; TRBD1 matches at 9 bases. CDR1 DFQATT and CDR2 SNEGSKA come from the germline V gene (reference sequence). This CDR3 is 15 amino acids long. Losses at the gene ends were 0 bases for V and 5 bases for J; bases not matched to a gene: 5. The CDR3 spells CSARDRTGDYQPQHF. CDR3 DNA sequence: TGCAGTGCTAGAGATAGGACAGGGGACTATCAGCCCCAGCATTTT.

The chain links TRBV19 to TRBJ2-7; 10 positions agree with TRBD1. The CDR3 contains 13 residues. Germline lookup yields CDR1 LNHDA and CDR2 SQIVND (reference sequence). The J segment lost 5 bases and the V segment lost 8 bases, leaving 6 bases of the junction unmatched. This CDR3 is CASAFGTGDEQYF. Written as DNA, the CDR3 is TGTGCCAGTGCTTTCGGGACAGGGGACGAGCAGTACTTC.

Note on this clonotype: One junction end disagrees with the germline gene, perhaps due to a read error. This CDR3 reads CASSRWTSGGGTGELFF. The CDR3 DNA sequence: TGTGCTAGCAGCCGCTGGACTAGCGGGGGTGGAACCGGGGAGCTGTTTTTT. The V gene is TRBV7-7, the J gene TRBJ2-2; TRBD2 aligns across 13 bases. Germline CDR1 is SSHAT and CDR2 is FNYEAQ (reference sequence). The CDR3 consists of 17 residues.

This chain connects TRBV2 to TRBJ2-7, with D possibly matching TRBD2 (7 bases). V lost 0 bases, J lost 1 base, and 13 bases lay in between. CDR3 length equals 16 residues. The germline V gene has CDR1 SNHLY and CDR2 FYNNEI. The CDR3 region is CASSEAGGGASYEQYF. The CDR3 nucleotides are TGTGCCAGCAGTGAAGCTGGGGGGGGCGCTTCCTACGAGCAGTACTTC.

This chain links TRBV13 with TRBJ1-3; D not certain. The CDR3 sequence is 14 residues long. Germline CDR1 PRHDT, CDR2 FYEKMQ (reference sequence). Trimming shortened V by 8 bases and J by 1 base, and 12 bases separated the two germline ends. CDR3 protein: CASHLAGSGNTIYF. The CDR3 coding sequence is TGTGCCAGCCACTTGGCCGGGTCTGGAAACACCATATATTTT.

This clonotype has a count of ten or more. The V and J genes are TRBV30 and TRBJ2-2; 9 positions match TRBD2. CDR3 length equals 16 residues. Trimming removed 0 bases from V and 4 bases from J; junction bases left unmatched: 6. Germline V gene sequence: CDR1 GTSNPN, CDR2 SVGIG (reference sequence). CDR3 coding DNA: TGTGCCTGGAGTGTACTCGGCGGGGGGGGCACCGGGGAGCTGTTTTTT. Its protein product is CAWSVLGGGGTGELFF. Looking up the rest from reference TRBV30 and TRBJ2-2 gives the full variable domain: SQTIHQWPATLVQPVGSPLSLECTVEGTSNPNLYWYRQAAGRGLQLLFYSVGIGQISSEVPQNLSASRPQDRQFILSSKKLLLSDSGFYLCAWSVLGGGGTGELFFGEGSRLTVL.

Many counts were recorded for this clonotype. The CDR3 region is CASSRTGTPLYF. DNA for the CDR3: TGTGCCAGCAGCCGGACCGGGACCCCACTATATTTT. The rearrangement links TRBV3-1 to TRBJ2-3; D may be TRBD1 or TRBD2 (5 bases each). The CDR3 length is 12 residues. The V gene lost 4 bases and the J gene lost 15 bases, with 17 bases spanning the gap. CDR1 and CDR2 from the germline V gene are LGHDT and YNNKEL (reference sequence).

A remark on this clonotype: This likely comes from a read error, as the CDR3 has no conserved phenylalanine or tryptophan at its end. The gene calls are TRBV5-1 and TRBJ1-1; possible D gene TRBD1, 6 bases. The CDR3 has 14 amino acids. Looked up from germline, CDR1 is SGHRS and CDR2 is YFSETQ. Trimming pared 0 bases from V and 1 base from J, leaving 7 bases between. CDR3 in amino acids: CASSLAGQNTEAFS. CDR3 DNA: TGCGCCAGCAGCTTGGCGGGACAGAACACTGAAGCTTTCTCT.

The CDR3 DNA reads as TGTGCCAGCAGCTTGAAACTAGCGGGGGCGGAAGAGACCCAGTACTTC. Its translation is CASSLKLAGAEETQYF. The V gene is TRBV2, the J gene TRBJ2-5; 11 bases are a match to TRBD2. The CDR3 is 16 residues long. CDR1 and CDR2 from the germline V gene are SNHLY and FYNNEI. The junction had 9 bases not matched to a gene; V was cut back by 6 bases and J by 3 bases.

At least ten counts were recorded for this clonotype. V gene TRBV11-2 combines with J gene TRBJ2-5; D remains unclear. V was clipped by 1 base and J by 1 base, with 7 bases between them. CDR1 SGHAT and CDR2 FQNNGV come from the germline V gene. CDR3 length: 14 residues. This CDR3 reads CASSLAAFQETQYF. The CDR3, as DNA: TGTGCCAGCAGCTTAGCGGCATTCCAAGAGACCCAGTACTTC. The full variable domain, in which reference TRBV11-2 and TRBJ2-5 provide the parts outside the CDR3, is EAGVAQSPRYKIIEKRQSVAFWCNPISGHATLYWYQQILGQGPKLLIQFQNNGVVDDSQLPKDRFSAERLKGVDSTLKIQPAKLEDSAVYLCASSLAAFQETQYFGPGTRLLVL.